This T cell receptor beta chain was sequenced in a study of OX40 agonist ivuxolimab in advanced cancers. Study in general: Every patient in dose escalation had hepatocellular carcinoma, melanoma, renal cell or head and neck cancer.

The germline gives CDR1 GTSNPN, CDR2 SVGIG (reference sequence). The CDR3 spans 12 residues. The V end was cut by 2 bases, the J end by 10 bases, with 12 bases between. This clone was detected once. Clones were read by immunoSEQ multiplex PCR, and TCRdb kept only the in-frame ones, dropping some. This table has about 40,000 clones, around 89% appearing once. The material was CD4+ or CD8+ T cells sorted from blood, obtained in a trial of the OX40 agonist ivuxolimab. This TCR came from an adult with an advanced solid tumor such as melanoma, head and neck, liver or kidney cancer. This chain connects TRBV30 to TRBJ1-5; no reliable D call. As DNA, the CDR3 is TGTGCCTGGAGTCTAGCCGCGGGACCCCAGCATTTT. Its translation: CAWSLAAGPQHF.